This entry describes one TCR beta chain. Its antigen is undetermined. The sample originates from a study of cytomegalovirus exposure and HLA in healthy donors. PCR used 60 Vbeta primers and 13 Jbeta primers. TCRdb keeps only in-frame clones here, not all; method: immunoSEQ multiplex PCR. The table counts approximately 110,000 clones; about 0.59% lies in the top ten. Whole-study findings and limits: A later analysis showed that HLA-associated TCR beta chains had undergone more clonal expansion than equally common others.

The trim removed 5 bases at V and 8 bases at J, leaving 7 bases unmatched. CDR3 size: 14 residues. The germline CDR1 and CDR2 sequences are MNHEY and SMNVEV (reference sequence). V gene TRBV27 combines with J gene TRBJ1-2; 11 bases align to TRBD1. What was sequenced was PBMCs. This receptor was identified in a man aged 50-60 years in good health and CMV-seronegative. The CDR3, as DNA: TGTGCCAGCAGTCCTTGGGACAGGGGGGTCGGCTACACCTTC. Translating gives CASSPWDRGVGYTF.